Listed below are T cell receptor beta chains from one sample, sequenced in a study of cytomegalovirus exposure and HLA in healthy donors. Repertoires were generated with immunoSEQ multiplex PCR, while TCRdb's copy carries only in-frame clones and drops some. The data contain roughly 130,000 clones, around 59% of them seen just once; the ten biggest clones take up over 1.5%. Sequencing was done on a sample of PBMCs. The receptors stem from a male donor in good health and CMV-seronegative. Each CDR3 is given with its conserved first and last residue. The D gene is left open where the match is weak. Not all rows give a size; the values are once, few, many and, for expanded clones, a class.

>NA|NA|TRBV19|TRBJ1-4
TGTGCCAGTAGTGCGCGGGCAGCAACTAATGAAAAACTGTTTTTT
CASSARAATNEKLFF
>NA|NA|TRBV7-9|TRBJ1-2
TGTGCCAGCAGCTTAGGGGCCCGACAAGCTCCTAACTATGGCTACACCTTC
CASSLGARQAPNYGYTF
>once|NA|TRBV6-1|TRBJ1-5
TGTGCCAGCAGTACGGGGTTCAGCAATCAGCCCCAGCATTTT
CASSTGFSNQPQHF
>NA|NA|TRBV19|TRBJ1-2
TGTGCCAGTAGTCCAGGGTCCTATGGCTACACCTTC
CASSPGSYGYTF
>NA|TRBD2|TRBV27|TRBJ2-7
TGTGCCAGCAGTTTATCCCGTACTAGCGGGGGCCGATACGAGCAGTACTTC
CASSLSRTSGGRYEQYF
>NA|NA|TRBV7-8|TRBJ1-1
TGTGCCAGCAGCCCGGACAGAGACACTGAAGCTTTCTTT
CASSPDRDTEAFF
>few|TRBD2|TRBV7-3|TRBJ2-1
TGTGCCAGCAGCCAGGGACTAGTTGGTGAGCAGTTCTTC
CASSQGLVGEQFF
>NA|NA|TRBV29-1|TRBJ2-2
TGCAGCGTCGTAGACAGATACACCGGGGAGCTGTTTTTT
CSVVDRYTGELFF
>NA|TRBD1|TRBV7-9|TRBJ1-1
TGTGCCAGCAGCTTAAGTGACAGGGACTACACTGAAGCTTTCTTT
CASSLSDRDYTEAFF
>NA|NA|TRBV11-3|TRBJ2-1
TGTGCCAGTCGGAACGGAGGAGCGAATGAGCAGTTCTTC
CASRNGGANEQFF
>NA|NA|TRBV7-3|TRBJ1-1
TGTGCCAGCAGCTTAAGATTAGGGGAGAACACTGAAGCTTTCTTT
CASSLRLGENTEAFF
>NA|TRBD1|TRBV5-1|TRBJ2-3
TGCGCCAGCAGCGTGGACAGGGGTTCAGATACGCAGTATTTT
CASSVDRGSDTQYF
>NA|NA|TRBV6-5|TRBJ2-7
TGTGCCAGCAGTAACGGGGTTACAACCAGCTACGAGCAGTACTTC
CASSNGVTTSYEQYF
>NA|NA|TRBV4-1|TRBJ2-3
TGCGCCAGCAGCCAAGATCTATTTGGGGGGTCCCCACCAGATACGCAGTATTTT
CASSQDLFGGSPPDTQYF
>NA|TRBD2|TRBV5-1|TRBJ2-5
TGCGCCAGCAGCCCGGCGGGACTAGCGGGGGCAGAGACCCAGTACTTC
CASSPAGLAGAETQYF
>NA|TRBD1|TRBV30|TRBJ1-5
TGTGCCTCTGACTTCACAGGGGGCAATCAGCCCCAGCATTTT
CASDFTGGNQPQHF
>NA|TRBD1|TRBV18|TRBJ1-1
TGTGCCAGCTCACAACAGGGGTGTGAAGCTTTCTTT
CASSQQGCEAFF
>few|TRBD1|TRBV5-5|TRBJ1-4
TGCGCCAGCAGCCAAGATAAGACAGGGGGTGGGGAAAAACTGTTTTTT
CASSQDKTGGGEKLFF
>NA|NA|TRBV6-6|TRBJ2-5
TGTGCCAGCAGTTTAGGGTGGGGACTCCACCAAGAGACCCAGTACTTC
CASSLGWGLHQETQYF
>NA|NA|TRBV2|TRBJ1-1
TGTGCCAGCACTGTAACTAGTGAAGCTTTCTTT
CASTVTSEAFF
>NA|NA|TRBV2|TRBJ1-1
TGTGCCAGCAGTGAGGGCAGGGTCACTGAAGCTTTCTTT
CASSEGRVTEAFF
>NA|NA|TRBV6-5|TRBJ2-3
TGTGCCAGCAGTTACTCGAGGGGGGGCTCAGATACGCAGTATTTT
CASSYSRGGSDTQYF
>NA|TRBD2|TRBV4-1|TRBJ2-3
TGCGCCAGCAGCCACTCGCTAGCGGGGGGAAGGGCAGATACGCAGTATTTT
CASSHSLAGGRADTQYF
>NA|NA|TRBV7-3|TRBJ1-1
TGTGCCAGCAGCCCTCGACTGGGGCTGAACACTGAAGCTTTCTTT
CASSPRLGLNTEAFF
>NA|NA|TRBV5-6|TRBJ2-5
TGTGCCAGCAGCCAGCCGGGGAGCTCGGGGGAGACCCAGTACTTC
CASSQPGSSGETQYF
>NA|NA|TRBV2|TRBJ1-2
TGTGCCAGCAGTGAAGCGCTTTTTGGAGGAACAGGGCTGGACTATGGCTACACCTTC
CASSEALFGGTGLDYGYTF